The clone carrying this TCR beta chain was seen a single time. This sample is drawn from a study of blood T cell repertoires in COVID-19. The assay was immunoSEQ multiplex PCR, and TCRdb's table has in-frame clones only and misses some. The sample shows roughly 38,000 clones, 90% of them seen only once. The TCR sequence derives from a man between 60 and 70 years old with active or convalescent COVID-19. Sequenced: peripheral blood.

The CDR3 protein is CASRNDRVFQPQHF. Here the CDR3 DNA reads TGTGCCAGCAGAAACGACAGGGTTTTTCAGCCCCAGCATTTT. The V gene is TRBV28, the J gene TRBJ1-5; TRBD1 aligns across 7 bases. Germline assignment: CDR1 MDHEN and CDR2 SYDVKM. V dropped 6 bases and J dropped 6; count of bases not matched to a gene: 8. The CDR3 is 14 amino acids.